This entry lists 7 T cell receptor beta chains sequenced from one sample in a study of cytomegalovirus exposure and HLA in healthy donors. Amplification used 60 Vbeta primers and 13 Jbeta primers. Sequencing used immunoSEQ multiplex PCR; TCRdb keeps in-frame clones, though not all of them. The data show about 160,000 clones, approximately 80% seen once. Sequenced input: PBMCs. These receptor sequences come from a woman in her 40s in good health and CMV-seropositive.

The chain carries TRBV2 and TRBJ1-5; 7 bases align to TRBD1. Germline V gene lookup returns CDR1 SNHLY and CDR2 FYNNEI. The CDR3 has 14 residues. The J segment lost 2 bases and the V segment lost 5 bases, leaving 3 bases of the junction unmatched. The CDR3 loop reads CASSPGQGNQPQHF. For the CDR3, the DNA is TGTGCCAGCAGTCCCGGACAGGGCAATCAGCCCCAGCATTTT.

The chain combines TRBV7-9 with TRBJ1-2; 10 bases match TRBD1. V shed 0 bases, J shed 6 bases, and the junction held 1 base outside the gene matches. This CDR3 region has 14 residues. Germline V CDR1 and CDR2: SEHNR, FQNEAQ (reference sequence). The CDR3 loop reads CASSLAGTGDGYTF. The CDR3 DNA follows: TGTGCCAGCAGCTTAGCTGGGACAGGGGATGGCTACACCTTC.

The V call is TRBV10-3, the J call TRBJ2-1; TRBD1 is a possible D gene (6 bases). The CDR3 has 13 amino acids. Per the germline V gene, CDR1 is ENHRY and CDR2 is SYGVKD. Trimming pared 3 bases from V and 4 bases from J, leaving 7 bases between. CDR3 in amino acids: CAISEGQYNEQFF. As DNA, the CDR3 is TGTGCCATCAGTGAAGGACAGTACAATGAGCAGTTCTTC.

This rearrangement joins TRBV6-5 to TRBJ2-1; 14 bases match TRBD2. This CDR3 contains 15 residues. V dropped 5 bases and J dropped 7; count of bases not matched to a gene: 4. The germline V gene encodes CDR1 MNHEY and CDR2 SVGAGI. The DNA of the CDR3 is TGTGCCAGCAGTCCCGGGACTAGCGGGAGTAATGAGCAGTTCTTC. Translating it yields CASSPGTSGSNEQFF.

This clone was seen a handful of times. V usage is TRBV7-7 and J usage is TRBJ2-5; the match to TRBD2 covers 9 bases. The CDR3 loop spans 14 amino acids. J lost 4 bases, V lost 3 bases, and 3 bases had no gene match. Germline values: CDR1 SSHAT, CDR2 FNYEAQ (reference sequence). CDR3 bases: TGTGCCAGCAGCTTTGGCGGGAGGGGAGAGACCCAGTACTTC. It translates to CASSFGGRGETQYF.

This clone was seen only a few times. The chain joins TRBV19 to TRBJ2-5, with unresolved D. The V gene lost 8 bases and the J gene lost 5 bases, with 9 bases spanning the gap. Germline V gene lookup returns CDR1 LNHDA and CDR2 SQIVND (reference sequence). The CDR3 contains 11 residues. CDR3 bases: TGTGCCAGTCAACTCGGGGAGACCCAGTACTTC. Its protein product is CASQLGETQYF.

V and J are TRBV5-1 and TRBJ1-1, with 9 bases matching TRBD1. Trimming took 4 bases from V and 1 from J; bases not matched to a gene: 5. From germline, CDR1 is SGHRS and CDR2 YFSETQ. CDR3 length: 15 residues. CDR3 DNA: TGCGCCAGCAGCGCCAGGACAGGGGAGAACACTGAAGCTTTCTTT. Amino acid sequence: CASSARTGENTEAFF.